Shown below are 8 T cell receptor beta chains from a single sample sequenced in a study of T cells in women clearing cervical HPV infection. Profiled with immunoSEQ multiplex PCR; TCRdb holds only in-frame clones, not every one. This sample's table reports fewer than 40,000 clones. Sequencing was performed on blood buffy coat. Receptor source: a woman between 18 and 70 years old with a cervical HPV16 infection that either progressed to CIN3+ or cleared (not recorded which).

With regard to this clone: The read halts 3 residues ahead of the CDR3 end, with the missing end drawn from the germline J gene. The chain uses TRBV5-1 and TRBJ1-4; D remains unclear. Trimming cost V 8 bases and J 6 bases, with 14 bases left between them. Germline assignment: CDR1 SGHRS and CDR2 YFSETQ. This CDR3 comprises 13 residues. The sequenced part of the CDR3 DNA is TGCGCCAGTACCCCCTATCCGGATGAAAAA. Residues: CASTPYPDEK. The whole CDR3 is CASTPYPDEKLFF.

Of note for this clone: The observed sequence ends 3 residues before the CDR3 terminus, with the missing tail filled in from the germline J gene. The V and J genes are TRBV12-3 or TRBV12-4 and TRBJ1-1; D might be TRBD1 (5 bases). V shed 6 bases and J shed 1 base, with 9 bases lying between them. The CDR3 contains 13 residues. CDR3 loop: CASRQDRNTEAFF. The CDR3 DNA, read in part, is TGTGCCAGCAGACAAGACAGGAACACTGAA.

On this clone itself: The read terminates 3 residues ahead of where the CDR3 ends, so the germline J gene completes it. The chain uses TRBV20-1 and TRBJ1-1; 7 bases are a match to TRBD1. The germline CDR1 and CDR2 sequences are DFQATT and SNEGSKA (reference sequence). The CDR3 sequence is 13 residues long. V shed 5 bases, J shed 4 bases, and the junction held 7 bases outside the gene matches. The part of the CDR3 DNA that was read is TGCAGTGCTTTAGACAGGGTGGTCACTGAA. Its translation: CSALDRVVTE. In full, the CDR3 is CSALDRVVTEAFF.

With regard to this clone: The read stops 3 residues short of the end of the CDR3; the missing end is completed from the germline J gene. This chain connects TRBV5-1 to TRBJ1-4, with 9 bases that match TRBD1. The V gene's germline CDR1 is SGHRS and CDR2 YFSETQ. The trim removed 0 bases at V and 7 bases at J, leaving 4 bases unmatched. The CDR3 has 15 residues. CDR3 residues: CASSLEGQGFEKLFF. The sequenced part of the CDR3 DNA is TGCGCCAGCAGCTTGGAAGGACAGGGGTTTGAAAAA. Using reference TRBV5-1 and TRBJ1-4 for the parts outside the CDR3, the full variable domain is KAGVTQTPRYLIKTRGQQVTLSCSPISGHRSVSWYQQTPGQGLQFLFEYFSETQRNKGNFPGRFSGRQFSNSRSEMNVSTLELGDSALYLCASSLEGQGFEKLFFGSGTQLSVL.

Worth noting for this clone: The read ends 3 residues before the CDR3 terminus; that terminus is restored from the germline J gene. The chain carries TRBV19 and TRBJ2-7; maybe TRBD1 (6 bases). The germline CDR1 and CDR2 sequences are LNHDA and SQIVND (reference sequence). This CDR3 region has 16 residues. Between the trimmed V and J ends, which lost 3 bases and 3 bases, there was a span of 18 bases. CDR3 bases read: TGTGCCAGTAGTATTTCGGGACATCGAACAAGCTACGAG. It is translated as CASSISGHRTSYE. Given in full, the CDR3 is CASSISGHRTSYEQYF. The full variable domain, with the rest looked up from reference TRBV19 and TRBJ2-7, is DGGITQSPKYLFRKEGQNVTLSCEQNLNHDAMYWYRQDPGQGLRLIYYSQIVNDFQKGDIAEGYSVSREKKESFPLTVTSAQKNPTAFYLCASSISGHRTSYEQYFGPGTRLTVT.

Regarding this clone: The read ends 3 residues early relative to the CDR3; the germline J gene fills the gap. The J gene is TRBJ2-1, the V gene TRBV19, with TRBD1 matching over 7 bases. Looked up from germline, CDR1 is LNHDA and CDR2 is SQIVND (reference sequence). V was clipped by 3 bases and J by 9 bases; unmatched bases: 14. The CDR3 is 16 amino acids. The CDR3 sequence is CASSIFESTGSVEQFF. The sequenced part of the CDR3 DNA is TGTGCCAGTAGTATCTTCGAGTCGACAGGGTCAGTTGAG.

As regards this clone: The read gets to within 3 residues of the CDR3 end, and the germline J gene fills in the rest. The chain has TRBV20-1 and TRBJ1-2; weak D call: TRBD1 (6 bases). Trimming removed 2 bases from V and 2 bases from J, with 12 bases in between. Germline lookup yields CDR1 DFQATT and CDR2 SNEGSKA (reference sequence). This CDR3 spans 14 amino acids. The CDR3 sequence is CSARTGRGNYGYTF. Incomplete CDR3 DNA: TGCAGTGCTAGAACGGGTAGGGGGAACTATGGC.

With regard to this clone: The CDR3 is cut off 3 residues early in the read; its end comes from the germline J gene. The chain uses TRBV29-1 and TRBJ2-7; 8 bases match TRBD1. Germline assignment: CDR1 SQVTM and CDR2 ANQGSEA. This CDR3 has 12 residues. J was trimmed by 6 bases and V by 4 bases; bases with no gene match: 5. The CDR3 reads CSVAQGAAEQYF. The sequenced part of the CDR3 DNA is TGCAGCGTTGCCCAGGGGGCCGCCGAG.